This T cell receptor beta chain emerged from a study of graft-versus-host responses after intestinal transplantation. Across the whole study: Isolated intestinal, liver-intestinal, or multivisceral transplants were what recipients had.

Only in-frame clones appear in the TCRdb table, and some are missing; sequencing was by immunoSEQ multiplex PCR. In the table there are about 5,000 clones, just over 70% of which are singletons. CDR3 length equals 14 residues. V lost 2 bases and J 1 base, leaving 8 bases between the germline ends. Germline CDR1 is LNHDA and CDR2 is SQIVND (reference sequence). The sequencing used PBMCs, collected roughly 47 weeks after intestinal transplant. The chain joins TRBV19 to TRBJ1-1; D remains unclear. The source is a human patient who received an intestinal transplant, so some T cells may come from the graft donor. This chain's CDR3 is CASSITGPNTEAFF. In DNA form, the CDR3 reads TGTGCCAGTAGTATAACGGGTCCGAACACTGAAGCTTTCTTT.